The T cell receptor beta chain under discussion was sequenced for a study of CD4 T cells in relation to SARS-CoV-2 and coronaviruses. Naive and memory CD4+ T cells were separated from cryopreserved PBMCs. CDR1 MNHEY and CDR2 SVGAGI come from the germline V gene. Trimming pared 6 bases from V and 0 bases from J, leaving 12 bases between. The CDR3 is 15 residues long. This table comes from immunoSEQ multiplex PCR, and its TCRdb copy is limited to in-frame clones, with some not included. The table includes more than 30,000 clones, approximately 85% detected once. The clonotype was recovered from an adult with COVID-19. The chain couples TRBV6-5 to TRBJ1-3, with D unclear. Sequencing was done on a sample of memory CD4+ T cells from PBMCs. The CDR3 loop is CASRPTELSGNTIYF. The CDR3 coding sequence is TGTGCCAGCAGACCGACCGAACTCTCTGGAAACACCATATATTTT.